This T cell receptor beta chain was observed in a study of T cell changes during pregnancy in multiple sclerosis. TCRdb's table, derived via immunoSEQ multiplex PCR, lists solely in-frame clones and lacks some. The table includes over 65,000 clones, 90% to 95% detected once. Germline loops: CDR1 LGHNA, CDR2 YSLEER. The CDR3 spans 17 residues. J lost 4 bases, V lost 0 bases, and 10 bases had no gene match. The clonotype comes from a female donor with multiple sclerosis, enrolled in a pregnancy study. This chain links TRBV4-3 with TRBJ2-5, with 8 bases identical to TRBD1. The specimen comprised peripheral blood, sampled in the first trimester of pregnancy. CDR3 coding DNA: TGCGCCAGCAGCCAAGACTGGGGAGGACAGGGTCGAGAGACCCAGTACTTC. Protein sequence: CASSQDWGGQGRETQYF.